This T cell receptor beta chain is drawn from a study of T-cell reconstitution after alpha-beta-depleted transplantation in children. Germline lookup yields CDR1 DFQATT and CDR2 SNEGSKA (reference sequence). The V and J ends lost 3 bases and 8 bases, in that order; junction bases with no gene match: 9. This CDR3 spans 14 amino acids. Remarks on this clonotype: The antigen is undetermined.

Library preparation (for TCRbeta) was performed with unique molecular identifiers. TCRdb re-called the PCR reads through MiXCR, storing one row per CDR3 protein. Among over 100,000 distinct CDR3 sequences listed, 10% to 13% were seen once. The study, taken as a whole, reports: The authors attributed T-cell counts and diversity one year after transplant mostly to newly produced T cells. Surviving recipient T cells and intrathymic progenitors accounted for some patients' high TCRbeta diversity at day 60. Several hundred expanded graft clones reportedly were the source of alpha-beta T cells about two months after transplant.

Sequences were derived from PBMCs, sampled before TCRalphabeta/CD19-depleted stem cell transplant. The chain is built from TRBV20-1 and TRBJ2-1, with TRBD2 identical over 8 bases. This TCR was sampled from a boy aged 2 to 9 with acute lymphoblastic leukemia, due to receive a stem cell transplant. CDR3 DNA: TGCAGTGCTAGTTCCAGCGGGAGAGGGCATGAGCAGTTCTTC. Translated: CSASSSGRGHEQFF.